This T cell receptor beta chain was captured in a study of Ad26.COV2.S vaccination and SARS-CoV-2 variants (dated by TCRdb to about 2021). For the study in its entirety: Donors in the vaccine arm were drawn from COV1001, a multicentre, randomized, double-blind, placebo-controlled phase I-IIa trial testing Ad26.COV2.S in healthy adults. The TCR-sequenced set comprised about 32 samples: about 19 Ad26.COV2.S vaccine recipients, 5 placebo recipients and 8 SARS-CoV-2 convalescent individuals. Trial participants were randomized into five groups of five: low-dose or high-dose Ad26.COV2.S given once or twice, or placebo on both occasions. The specificity and breadth of SARS-CoV-2-reactive T cell receptors after Ad26.COV2.S vaccination were assessed by TCRbeta repertoire sequencing. Investigators did not know the trial group allocation while performing experiments and assessing outcomes. Dosing of Ad26.COV2.S was intramuscular, at either 5x10^10 or 1x10^11 viral particles, delivered as one shot or as two shots spaced 56 days apart.

The immunoSEQ Assay was the method used to sequence TCRbeta CDR3 regions. After extraction, genomic DNA underwent amplification by bias-controlled multiplex PCR, followed by high-throughput sequencing. As for the authors' bioinformatics: Collapsing and filtering of sequences were performed to quantify the absolute abundance of each unique TCRbeta CDR3 region. T cell fraction was estimated by normalizing TCRbeta template counts to usable DNA, with usable DNA measured through amplification of reference genes found in all nucleated cells. Repertoire TCRs were annotated as SARS-CoV-2-specific when V gene, CDR3 amino acid sequence and J gene were exactly matched to a known reactive TCR set. MIRA supplied the reference SARS-CoV-2 TCR set, which was filtered for enrichment in COVID-19-positive ImmuneCODE repertoires so that public or cross-reactive TCRs were removed. Using the MIRA antigens, annotated TCRs were further analysed by specific ORF or by position within an ORF. Depth was the summed frequency of annotated unique rearrangements, while breadth was defined as annotated unique rearrangements over total unique productive rearrangements. Two-sided Wilcoxon rank-sum tests were applied when comparing TCR breadth between groups. TCRdb retrieved this table from immuneACCESS and kept in-frame rearrangements only. Not all clones are present; in checked studies, unresolved V genes account for under half, and no reason is known for the remainder. The V and J calls and clone size come from that table; D and trimming were worked out from the DNA. The sample table shows 350,000 to 450,000 clones, and 92% are seen once. Approximately 1.6% of the sample rests with the top ten.

The treatment or condition label for this specimen denotes: about 20 received Ad26.COV2.S at low or high dose, single or two shots; several received placebo; per-sample allocation not given. For vaccine and placebo recipients, repertoires were sequenced using samples collected on day 63 after the first injection. Cohort 1b enrolled about two dozen adults aged 18-55 years at a single site in Boston, USA, between 29 July and 7 August 2020. Ad26.COV2.S was a replication-incompetent adenovirus type 26 vector expressing a prefusion-stabilized SARS-CoV-2 spike protein from the original Wuhan strain. With regard to this clone: The target of this receptor is not known. Base quality data are lacking; no much larger clone is found one base away. Other DNA sequences in this sample translate to the same CDR3.

What the work shows at the level of the full study, not this receptor alone: The study lacked the statistical power to compare responses across vaccine doses or regimens. Spike-specific TCR breadth was higher in Ad26.COV2.S recipients than in placebo recipients (P = 0.0014). Substantial breadth of spike-specific CD8+ and CD4+ T cell responses was reported after vaccination. Comparable non-spike TCR breadth was observed between vaccine and placebo recipients, consistent with only spike being contained in the vaccine. The authors noted that the TCR breadth and depth analyses may have underestimated total T cell responses.

Material: peripheral blood, obtained in a trial of Ad26.COV2.S vaccine versus placebo. This receptor was identified in a person aged 18-60 years who received the Ad26.COV2.S COVID-19 vaccine or a placebo.

At the DNA level, the sequence is TGTGCCAGCAGTGAACTAGGGACAGAACAGTACTTC. Its protein reads: CASSELGTEQYF. The rearrangement combines TRBV2 with TRBJ2-7; 7 middle bases align to TRBD1. V ends up 2 bases short and J 10 bases short, with an unmatched junction base count of 5. The CDR3 goes from the cysteine to the phenylalanine over 12 residues. Only the CDR3 portion is preserved as DNA: 36 bases, with reading frame beginning at the first base. Reading the germline V gene gives CDR1 SNHLY and CDR2 FYNNEI. This CDR3, with the reference TRBV2 and TRBJ2-7 proteins standing in past its ends, gives the full variable domain EPEVTQTPSHQVTQMGQEVILRCVPISNHLYFYWYRQILGQKVEFLVSFYNNEISEKSEIFDDQFSVERPDGSNFTLKIRSTKLEDSAMYFCASSELGTEQYFGPGTRLTVT.